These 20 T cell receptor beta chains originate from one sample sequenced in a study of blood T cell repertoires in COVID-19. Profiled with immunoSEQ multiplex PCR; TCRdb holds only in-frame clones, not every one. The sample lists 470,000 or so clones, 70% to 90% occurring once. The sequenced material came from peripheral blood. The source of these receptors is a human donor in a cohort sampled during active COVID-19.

The CDR3 DNA reads as TGTGCCAGCAGCGTAGTTGACAGGGGAGCCTACAATGAGCAGTTCTTC. This gives the protein CASSVVDRGAYNEQFF. The chain carries TRBV9 and TRBJ2-1; 8 positions match TRBD1. Unmatched junction bases numbered 4, after V lost 0 bases and J lost 2 bases. Germline loops: CDR1 SGDLS, CDR2 YYNGEE. CDR3 length: 16 amino acids. Complete variable domain (other parts from reference TRBV9 and TRBJ2-1): DSGVTQTPKHLITATGQRVTLRCSPRSGDLSVYWYQQSLDQGLQFLIQYYNGEERAKGNILERFSAQQFPDLHSELNLSSLELGDSALYFCASSVVDRGAYNEQFFGPGTRLTVL.

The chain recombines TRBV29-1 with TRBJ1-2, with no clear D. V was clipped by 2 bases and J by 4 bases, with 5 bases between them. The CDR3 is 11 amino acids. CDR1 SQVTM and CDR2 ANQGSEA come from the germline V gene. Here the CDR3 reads CSVEPGYGYTF. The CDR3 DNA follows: TGCAGCGTTGAACCGGGCTATGGCTACACCTTC.

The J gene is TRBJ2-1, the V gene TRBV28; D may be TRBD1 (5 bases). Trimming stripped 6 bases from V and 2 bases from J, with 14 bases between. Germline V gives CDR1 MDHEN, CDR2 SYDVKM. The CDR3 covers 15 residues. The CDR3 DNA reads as TGTGCCAGCAGCCTCGTTGGGGCCCCCTACAATGAGCAGTTCTTC. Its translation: CASSLVGAPYNEQFF.

CDR3: CASSRRGEGLNEQFF. The DNA of the CDR3 is TGTGCCAGCAGCCGTCGTGGGGAGGGCCTAAATGAGCAGTTCTTC. The chain links TRBV7-9 to TRBJ2-1; 7 bases are a match to TRBD2. Germline V CDR1 and CDR2: SEHNR, FQNEAQ (reference sequence). The CDR3 runs to 15 residues. With 5 bases clipped from V and 7 bases from J, the junction kept 11 bases outside the gene matches. The full variable domain, completed using reference TRBV7-9 and TRBJ2-1, is DTGVSQNPRHKITKRGQNVTFRCDPISEHNRLYWYRQTLGQGPEFLTYFQNEAQLEKSRLLSDRFSAERPKGSFSTLEIQRTEQGDSAMYLCASSRRGEGLNEQFFGPGTRLTVL.

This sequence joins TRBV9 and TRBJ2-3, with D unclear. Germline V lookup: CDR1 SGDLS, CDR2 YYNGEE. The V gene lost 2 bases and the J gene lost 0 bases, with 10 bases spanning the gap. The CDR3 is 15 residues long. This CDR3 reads CASSVNAVSTDTQYF. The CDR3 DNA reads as TGTGCCAGCAGCGTCAACGCAGTAAGCACAGATACGCAGTATTTT.

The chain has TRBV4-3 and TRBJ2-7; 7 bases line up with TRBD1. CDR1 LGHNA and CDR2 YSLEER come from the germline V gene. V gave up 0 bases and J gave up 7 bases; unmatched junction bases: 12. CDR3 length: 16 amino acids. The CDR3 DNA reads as TGCGCCAGCAGCCAAGATATGACAGGGAAAGCTCTTGAGCAGTACTTC. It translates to CASSQDMTGKALEQYF.

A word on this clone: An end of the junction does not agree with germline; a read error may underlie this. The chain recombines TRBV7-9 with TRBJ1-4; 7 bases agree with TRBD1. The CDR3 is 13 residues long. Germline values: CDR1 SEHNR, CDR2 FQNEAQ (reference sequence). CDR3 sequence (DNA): TGTGCCAGCAGCGACCTACAGGGGACCCAACGGCTTTTT. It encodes CASSDLQGTQRLF. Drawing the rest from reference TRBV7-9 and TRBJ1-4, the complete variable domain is DTGVSQNPRHKITKRGQNVTFRCDPISEHNRLYWYRQTLGQGPEFLTYFQNEAQLEKSRLLSDRFSAERPKGSFSTLEIQRTEQGDSAMYLCASSDLQGTQRLFGSGTQLSVL.

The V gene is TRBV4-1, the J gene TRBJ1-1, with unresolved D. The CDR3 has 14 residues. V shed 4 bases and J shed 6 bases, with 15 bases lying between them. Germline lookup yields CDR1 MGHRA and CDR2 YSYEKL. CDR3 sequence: CASSLDLRAAEAFF. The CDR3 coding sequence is TGCGCCAGCAGCCTGGATTTGAGGGCAGCTGAAGCTTTCTTT.

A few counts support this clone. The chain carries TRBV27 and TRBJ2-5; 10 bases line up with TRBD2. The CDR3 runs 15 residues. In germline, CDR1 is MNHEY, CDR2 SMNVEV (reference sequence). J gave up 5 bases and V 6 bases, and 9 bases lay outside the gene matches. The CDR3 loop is CASRGEREGRETQYF. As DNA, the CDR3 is TGTGCCAGCAGGGGGGAGCGGGAGGGTAGGGAGACCCAGTACTTC.

The CDR3 region has the DNA TGTGCCAGCAGTGAACATGGGGCCCCTAATGAAAAACTGTTTTTT. Translated, it gives CASSEHGAPNEKLFF. V gene TRBV6-1 combines with J gene TRBJ1-4, with D possibly being TRBD1 (5 bases). The length of the CDR3 is 15 residues. Per the germline V gene, CDR1 is MNHNS and CDR2 is SASEGT. Trimming shortened V by 2 bases and J by 3 bases, and 10 bases separated the two germline ends.

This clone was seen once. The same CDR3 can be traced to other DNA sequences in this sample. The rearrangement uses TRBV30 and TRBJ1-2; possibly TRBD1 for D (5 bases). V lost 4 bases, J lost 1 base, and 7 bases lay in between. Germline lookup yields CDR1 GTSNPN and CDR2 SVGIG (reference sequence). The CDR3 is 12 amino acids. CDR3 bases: TGTGCCTGGACCGGGGGTAACTATGGCTACACCTTC. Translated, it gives CAWTGGNYGYTF. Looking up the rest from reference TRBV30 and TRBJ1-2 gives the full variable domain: SQTIHQWPATLVQPVGSPLSLECTVEGTSNPNLYWYRQAAGRGLQLLFYSVGIGQISSEVPQNLSASRPQDRQFILSSKKLLLSDSGFYLCAWTGGNYGYTFGSGTRLTVV.

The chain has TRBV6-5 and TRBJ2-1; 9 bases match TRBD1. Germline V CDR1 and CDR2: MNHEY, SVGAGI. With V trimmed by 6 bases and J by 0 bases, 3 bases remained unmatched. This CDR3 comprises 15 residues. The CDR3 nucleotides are TGTGCCAGCAGAGGGACAGGGAGCTCCTACAATGAGCAGTTCTTC. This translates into CASRGTGSSYNEQFF.

CDR3 region: CAWSVGGLNTEAFF. CDR3 bases: TGTGCCTGGAGTGTGGGGGGATTGAACACTGAAGCTTTCTTT. The chain employs TRBV30 and TRBJ1-1, with TRBD1 as a possible D gene (5 bases). CDR3 size: 14 residues. Germline lookup yields CDR1 GTSNPN and CDR2 SVGIG (reference sequence). Trimming removed 0 bases from V and 0 bases from J, with 8 bases in between.

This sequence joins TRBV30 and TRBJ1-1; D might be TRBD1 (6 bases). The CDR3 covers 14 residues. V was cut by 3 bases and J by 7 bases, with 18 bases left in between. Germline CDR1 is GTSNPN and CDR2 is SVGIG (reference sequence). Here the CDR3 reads CAWRRRTDMNEAFF. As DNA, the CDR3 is TGTGCCTGGAGACGGAGGACAGATATGAATGAAGCTTTCTTT.

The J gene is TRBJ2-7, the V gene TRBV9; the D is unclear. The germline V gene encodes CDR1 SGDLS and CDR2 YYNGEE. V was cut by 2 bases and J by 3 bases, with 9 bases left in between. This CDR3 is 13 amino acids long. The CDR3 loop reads CASSVESGYEQYF. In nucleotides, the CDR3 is TGTGCCAGCAGCGTCGAGTCGGGCTACGAGCAGTACTTC. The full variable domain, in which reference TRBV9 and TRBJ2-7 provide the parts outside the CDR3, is DSGVTQTPKHLITATGQRVTLRCSPRSGDLSVYWYQQSLDQGLQFLIQYYNGEERAKGNILERFSAQQFPDLHSELNLSSLELGDSALYFCASSVESGYEQYFGPGTRLTVT.

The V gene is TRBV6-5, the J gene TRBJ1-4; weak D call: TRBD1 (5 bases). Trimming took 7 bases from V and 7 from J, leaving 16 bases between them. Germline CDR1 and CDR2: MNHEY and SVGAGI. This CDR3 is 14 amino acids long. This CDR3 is CASTQGSRTEKLFF. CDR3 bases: TGTGCCAGCACCCAGGGCAGTCGGACTGAAAAACTGTTTTTT.

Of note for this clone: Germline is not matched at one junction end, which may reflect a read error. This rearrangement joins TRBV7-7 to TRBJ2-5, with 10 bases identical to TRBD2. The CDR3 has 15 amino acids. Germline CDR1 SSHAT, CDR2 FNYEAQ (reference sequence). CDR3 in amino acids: CASSLVPSGRETQYF. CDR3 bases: TGTGCTAGCAGCTTAGTTCCTAGCGGGAGAGAGACCCAGTACTTC.

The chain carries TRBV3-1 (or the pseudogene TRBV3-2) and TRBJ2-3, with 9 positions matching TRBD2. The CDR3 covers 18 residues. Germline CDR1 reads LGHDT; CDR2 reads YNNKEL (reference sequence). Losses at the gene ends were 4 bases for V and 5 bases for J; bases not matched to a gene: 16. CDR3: CASSPYGLAGVGEDTQYF. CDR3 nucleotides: TGTGCCAGCAGCCCCTACGGGTTAGCGGGAGTAGGGGAAGATACGCAGTATTTT.

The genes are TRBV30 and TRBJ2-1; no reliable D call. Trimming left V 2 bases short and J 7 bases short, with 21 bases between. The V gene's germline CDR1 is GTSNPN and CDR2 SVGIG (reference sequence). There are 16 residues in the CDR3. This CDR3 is CAWSPRAGEIKNEQFF. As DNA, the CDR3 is TGTGCCTGGAGTCCGCGAGCCGGAGAGATTAAGAATGAGCAGTTCTTC.

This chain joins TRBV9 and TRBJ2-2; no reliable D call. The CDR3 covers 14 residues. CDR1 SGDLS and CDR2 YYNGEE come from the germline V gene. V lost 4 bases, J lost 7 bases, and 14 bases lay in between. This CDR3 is CASSPNPQVGELFF. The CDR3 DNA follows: TGTGCCAGCAGCCCCAACCCTCAGGTCGGGGAGCTGTTTTTT.